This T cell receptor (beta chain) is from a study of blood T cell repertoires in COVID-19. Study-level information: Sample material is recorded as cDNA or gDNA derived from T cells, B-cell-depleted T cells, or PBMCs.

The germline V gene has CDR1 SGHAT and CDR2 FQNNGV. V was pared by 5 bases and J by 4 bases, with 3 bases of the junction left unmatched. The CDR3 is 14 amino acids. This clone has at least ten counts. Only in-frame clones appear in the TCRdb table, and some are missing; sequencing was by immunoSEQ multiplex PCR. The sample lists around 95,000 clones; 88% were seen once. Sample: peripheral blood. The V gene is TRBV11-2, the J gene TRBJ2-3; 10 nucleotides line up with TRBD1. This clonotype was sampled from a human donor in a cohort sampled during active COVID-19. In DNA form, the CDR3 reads TGTGCCAGCAGCGACAGGGGGCGCTCAGATACGCAGTATTTT. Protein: CASSDRGRSDTQYF.